This TCR beta chain was documented in a study of patients and donors after allogeneic stem cell transplantation. TCRdb re-called the RT-PCR reads with MiXCR, one entry per CDR3 protein. In the table there are approximately 150,000 distinct CDR3 sequences, roughly 31% of which are singletons. There are 15 residues in the CDR3. Germline lookup yields CDR1 LGHDT and CDR2 YNNKEL (reference sequence). V was pared by 1 base and J by 4 bases, with 11 bases between. This clonotype originated in a human donor who was either an allogeneic HSCT recipient or a stem cell or donor lymphocyte infusion donor (not recorded which). It is not recorded whose cells these are; they may come from a transplant donor. The rearrangement joins TRBV3-1 to TRBJ2-1, with D possibly matching TRBD2 (6 bases). The sample was blood, either unsorted or a sorted T cell fraction (not recorded which). The CDR3 region has the DNA TGTGCCAGCAGCCAAGTCTTAGCGGAATACAATGAGCAGTTCTTC. It specifies CASSQVLAEYNEQFF.